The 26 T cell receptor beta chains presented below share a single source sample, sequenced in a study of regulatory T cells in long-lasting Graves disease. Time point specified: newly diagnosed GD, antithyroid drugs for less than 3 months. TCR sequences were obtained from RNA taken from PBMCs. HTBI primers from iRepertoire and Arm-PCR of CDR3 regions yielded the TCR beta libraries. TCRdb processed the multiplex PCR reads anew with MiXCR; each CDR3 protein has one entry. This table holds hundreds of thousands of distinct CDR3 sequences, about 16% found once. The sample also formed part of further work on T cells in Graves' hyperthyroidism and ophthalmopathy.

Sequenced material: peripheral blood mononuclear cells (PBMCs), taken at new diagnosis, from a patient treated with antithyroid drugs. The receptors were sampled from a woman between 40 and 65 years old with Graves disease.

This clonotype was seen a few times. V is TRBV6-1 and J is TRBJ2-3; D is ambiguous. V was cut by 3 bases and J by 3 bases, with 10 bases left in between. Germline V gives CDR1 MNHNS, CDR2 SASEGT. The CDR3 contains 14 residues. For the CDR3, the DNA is TGTGCCAGCAGTGACCCAAGCCCAACAGATACGCAGTATTTT. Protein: CASSDPSPTDTQYF.

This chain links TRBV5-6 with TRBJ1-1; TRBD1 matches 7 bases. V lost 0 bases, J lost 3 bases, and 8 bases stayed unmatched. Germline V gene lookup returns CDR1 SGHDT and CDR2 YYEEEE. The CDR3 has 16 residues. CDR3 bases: TGTGCCAGCAGCTTGGGACAGGGAAGGGGGTACACTGAAGCTTTCTTT. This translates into CASSLGQGRGYTEAFF.

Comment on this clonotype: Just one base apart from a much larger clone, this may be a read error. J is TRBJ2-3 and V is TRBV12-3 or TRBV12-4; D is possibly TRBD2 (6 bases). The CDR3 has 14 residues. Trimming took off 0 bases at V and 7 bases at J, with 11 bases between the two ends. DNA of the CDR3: TGTGCCAGCAGTTTAGCGCAGCGGGCCTATACGCAGTATTTT. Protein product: CASSLAQRAYTQYF.

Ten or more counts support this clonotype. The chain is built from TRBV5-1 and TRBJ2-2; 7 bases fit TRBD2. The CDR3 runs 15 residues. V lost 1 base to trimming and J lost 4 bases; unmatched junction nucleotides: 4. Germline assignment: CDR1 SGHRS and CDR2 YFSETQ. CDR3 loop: CASSLRASGTGELFF. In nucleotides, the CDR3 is TGCGCCAGCAGCTTGAGGGCTAGCGGCACCGGGGAGCTGTTTTTT.

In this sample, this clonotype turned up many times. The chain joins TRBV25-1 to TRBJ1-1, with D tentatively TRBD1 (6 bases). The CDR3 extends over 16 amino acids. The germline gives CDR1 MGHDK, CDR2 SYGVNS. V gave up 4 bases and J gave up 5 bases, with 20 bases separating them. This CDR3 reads CASSVSVGGATTEAFF. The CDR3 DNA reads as TGTGCCAGCAGTGTCTCCGTCGGGGGCGCGACTACTGAAGCTTTCTTT.

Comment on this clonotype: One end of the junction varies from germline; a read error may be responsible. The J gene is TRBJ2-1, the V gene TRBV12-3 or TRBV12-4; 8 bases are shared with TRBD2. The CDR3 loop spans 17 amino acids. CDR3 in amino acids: CASSFELAEESYNEQFF. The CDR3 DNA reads TGCGCCAGCAGTTTCGAACTAGCGGAGGAATCCTACAATGAGCAGTTCTTC.

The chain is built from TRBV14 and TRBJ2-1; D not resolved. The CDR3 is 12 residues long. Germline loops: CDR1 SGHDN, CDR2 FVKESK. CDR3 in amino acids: CATARDYNEQFF. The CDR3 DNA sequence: TGTGCTACGGCCCGAGATTACAATGAGCAGTTCTTC. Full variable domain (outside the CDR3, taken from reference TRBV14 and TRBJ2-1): EAGVTQFPSHSVIEKGQTVTLRCDPISGHDNLYWYRRVMGKEIKFLLHFVKESKQDESGMPNNRFLAERTGGTYSTLKVQPAELEDSGVYFCATARDYNEQFFGPGTRLTVL.

The CDR3 reads CASSVGGRVGSNEQFF. In DNA form, the CDR3 reads TGTGCCAGCAGCGTTGGGGGTCGGGTAGGGTCCAATGAGCAGTTCTTC. The chain couples TRBV9 to TRBJ2-1; the D gene could be TRBD1 or TRBD2 (5 bases each). Germline-derived CDR1 and CDR2 are SGDLS and YYNGEE. The CDR3 consists of 16 residues. The V and J ends lost 2 bases and 6 bases respectively, with 18 bases between them.

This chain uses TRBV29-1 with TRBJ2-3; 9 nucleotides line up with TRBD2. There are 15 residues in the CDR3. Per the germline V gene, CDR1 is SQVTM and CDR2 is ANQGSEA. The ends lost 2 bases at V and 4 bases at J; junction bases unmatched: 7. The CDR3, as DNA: TGCAGCGTTGAAAAAAGGCGGGGGGGAGCAGATACGCAGTATTTT. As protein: CSVEKRRGGADTQYF.

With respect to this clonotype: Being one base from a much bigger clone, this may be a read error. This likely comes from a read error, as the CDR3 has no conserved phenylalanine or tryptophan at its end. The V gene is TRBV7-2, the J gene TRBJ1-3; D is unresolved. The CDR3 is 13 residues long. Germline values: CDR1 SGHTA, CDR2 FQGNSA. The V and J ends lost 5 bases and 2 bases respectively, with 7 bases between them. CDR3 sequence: CASSPNTGNTIYL. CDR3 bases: TGTGCCAGCAGCCCCAACACTGGAAACACCATATATCTT.

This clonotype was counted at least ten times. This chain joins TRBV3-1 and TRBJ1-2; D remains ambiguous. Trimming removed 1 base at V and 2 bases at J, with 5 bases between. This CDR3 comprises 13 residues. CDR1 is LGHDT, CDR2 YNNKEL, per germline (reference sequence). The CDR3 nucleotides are TGTGCCAGCAGCCAAGTCCCCAACTATGGCTACACCTTC. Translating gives CASSQVPNYGYTF.

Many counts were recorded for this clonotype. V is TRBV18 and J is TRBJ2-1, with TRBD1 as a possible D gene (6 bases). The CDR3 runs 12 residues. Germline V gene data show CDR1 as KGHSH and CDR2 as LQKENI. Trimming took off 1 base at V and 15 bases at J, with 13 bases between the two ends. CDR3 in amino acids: CASSPQGDAGFF. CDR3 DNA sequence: TGTGCCAGCTCACCACAGGGGGACGCGGGGTTCTTC.

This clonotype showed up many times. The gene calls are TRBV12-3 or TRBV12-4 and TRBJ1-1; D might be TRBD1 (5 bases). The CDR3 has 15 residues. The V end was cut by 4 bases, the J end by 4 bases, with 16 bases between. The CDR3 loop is CASSWGSSAVTEAFF. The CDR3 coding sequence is TGTGCCAGCAGTTGGGGCAGTTCCGCGGTCACTGAAGCTTTCTTT.

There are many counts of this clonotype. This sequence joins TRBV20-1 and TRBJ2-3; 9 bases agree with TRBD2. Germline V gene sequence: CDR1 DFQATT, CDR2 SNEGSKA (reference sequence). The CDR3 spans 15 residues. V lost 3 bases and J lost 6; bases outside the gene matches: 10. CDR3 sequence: CSARGLGLATDTQYF. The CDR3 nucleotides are TGCAGTGCTAGGGGTCTTGGACTAGCGACTGATACGCAGTATTTT.

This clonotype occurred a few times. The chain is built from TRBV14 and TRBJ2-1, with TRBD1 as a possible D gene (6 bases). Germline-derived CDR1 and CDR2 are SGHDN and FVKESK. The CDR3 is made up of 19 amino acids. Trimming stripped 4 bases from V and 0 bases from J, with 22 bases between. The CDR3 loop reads CASSPGATTPRGSYNEQFF. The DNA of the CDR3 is TGTGCCAGCAGCCCAGGGGCGACTACTCCCCGAGGCTCCTACAATGAGCAGTTCTTC.

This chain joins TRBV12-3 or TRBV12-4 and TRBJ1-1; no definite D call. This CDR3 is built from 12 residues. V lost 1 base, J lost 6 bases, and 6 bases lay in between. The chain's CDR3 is CASSLGWAEAFF. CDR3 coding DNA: TGTGCCAGCAGTTTAGGGTGGGCTGAAGCTTTCTTT.

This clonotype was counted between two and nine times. CDR3 nucleotide sequence: TGTGCCAGCAGCTTGCCCTTCTCTGGAAACACCATATATTTT. Translating gives CASSLPFSGNTIYF. This chain uses TRBV5-5 with TRBJ1-3, with unresolved D. This CDR3 spans 14 amino acids. Trimming took off 1 base at V and 0 bases at J, with 5 bases between the two ends. Germline loops: CDR1 SGHKS, CDR2 YYEKEE (reference sequence).

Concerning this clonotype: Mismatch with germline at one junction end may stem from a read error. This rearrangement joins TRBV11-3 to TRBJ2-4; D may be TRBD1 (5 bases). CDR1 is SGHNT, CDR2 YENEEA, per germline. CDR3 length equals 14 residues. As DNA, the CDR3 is TGTGCCAGCAGCTTAGAGTTGTATCAGGGCATTCGGTACTTC. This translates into CASSLELYQGIRYF. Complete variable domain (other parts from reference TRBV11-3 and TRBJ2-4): EAGVVQSPRYKIIEKKQPVAFWCNPISGHNTLYWYLQNLGQGPELLIRYENEEAVDDSQLPKDRFSAERLKGVDSTLKIQPAELGDSAVYLCASSLELYQGIRYFGAGTRLSVL.

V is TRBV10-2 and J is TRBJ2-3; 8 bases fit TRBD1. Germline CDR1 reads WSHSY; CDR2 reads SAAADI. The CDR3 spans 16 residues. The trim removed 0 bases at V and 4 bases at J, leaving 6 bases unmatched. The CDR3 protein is CASSESEGQDPDTQYF. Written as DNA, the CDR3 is TGCGCCAGCAGTGAGTCGGAGGGACAGGACCCAGATACGCAGTATTTT.

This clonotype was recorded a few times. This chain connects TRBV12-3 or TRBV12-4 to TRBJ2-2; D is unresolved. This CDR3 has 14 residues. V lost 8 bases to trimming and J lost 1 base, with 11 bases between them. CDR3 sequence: CASRLQLNTGELFF. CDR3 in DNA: TGTGCCAGCCGTCTACAGCTGAACACCGGGGAGCTGTTTTTT.

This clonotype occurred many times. CDR3 protein: CASSVEGGPDTQYF. CDR3 DNA: TGTGCCAGCAGCGTCGAGGGCGGCCCAGATACGCAGTATTTT. The chain combines TRBV9 with TRBJ2-3; maybe TRBD2 (5 bases). Trimming shortened V by 2 bases and J by 4 bases, and 11 bases separated the two germline ends. The germline gives CDR1 SGDLS, CDR2 YYNGEE. The CDR3 runs to 14 residues. The full variable domain, rest sourced from reference TRBV9 and TRBJ2-3, is DSGVTQTPKHLITATGQRVTLRCSPRSGDLSVYWYQQSLDQGLQFLIQYYNGEERAKGNILERFSAQQFPDLHSELNLSSLELGDSALYFCASSVEGGPDTQYFGPGTRLTVL.

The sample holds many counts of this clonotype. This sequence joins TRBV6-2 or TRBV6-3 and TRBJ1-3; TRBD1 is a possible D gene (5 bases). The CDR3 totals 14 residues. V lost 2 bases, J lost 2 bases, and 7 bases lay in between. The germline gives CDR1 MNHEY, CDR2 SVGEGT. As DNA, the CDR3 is TGTGCCAGCAGTTACGTAGGGGCTGGAAACACCATATATTTT. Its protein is CASSYVGAGNTIYF.

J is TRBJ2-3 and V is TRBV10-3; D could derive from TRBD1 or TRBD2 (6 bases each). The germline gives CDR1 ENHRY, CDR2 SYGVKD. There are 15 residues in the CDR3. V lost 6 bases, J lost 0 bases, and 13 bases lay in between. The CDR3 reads CAISWGATSTDTQYF. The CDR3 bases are TGTGCCATCAGCTGGGGGGCTACTAGCACAGATACGCAGTATTTT.

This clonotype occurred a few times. CDR3 protein: CASSCGPGLADYEQYF. The CDR3 region has the DNA TGTGCCAGCAGTTGCGGCCCGGGACTAGCGGACTACGAGCAGTACTTC. J is TRBJ2-7 and V is TRBV6-2 or TRBV6-3; TRBD2 aligns across 11 bases. The CDR3 has 16 amino acids. The V gene's germline CDR1 is MNHEY and CDR2 SVGEGT. Trimming at V came to 4 bases and at J to 3 bases, leaving 8 bases not matched to a gene.

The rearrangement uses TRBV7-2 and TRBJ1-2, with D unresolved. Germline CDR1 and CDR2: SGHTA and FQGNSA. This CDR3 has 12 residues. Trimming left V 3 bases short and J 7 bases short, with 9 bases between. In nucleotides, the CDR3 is TGTGCCAGCAGCTTTCGGACGGCTGGCTACACCTTC. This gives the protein CASSFRTAGYTF.

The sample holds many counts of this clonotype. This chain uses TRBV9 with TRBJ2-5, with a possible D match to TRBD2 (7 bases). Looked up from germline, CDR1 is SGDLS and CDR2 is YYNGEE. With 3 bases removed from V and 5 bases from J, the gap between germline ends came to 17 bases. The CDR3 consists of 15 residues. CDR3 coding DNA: TGTGCCAGCAGCGAGGGGGGGGCCCAAGGGGAGACCCAGTACTTC. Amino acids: CASSEGGAQGETQYF. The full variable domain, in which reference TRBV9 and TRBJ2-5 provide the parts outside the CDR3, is DSGVTQTPKHLITATGQRVTLRCSPRSGDLSVYWYQQSLDQGLQFLIQYYNGEERAKGNILERFSAQQFPDLHSELNLSSLELGDSALYFCASSEGGAQGETQYFGPGTRLLVL.